Reported below is one TCR beta chain. The data derive from a study of T cell responses to AZD1222 COVID-19 vaccine. Clones were read by immunoSEQ multiplex PCR, and TCRdb kept only the in-frame ones, dropping some. The sample comprises 120,000 to 150,000 clones, approximately 94% of which are singletons, and roughly 5% rests with the top ten. The receptor was isolated from an adult in good health. Here the sequenced sample was peripheral blood, taken on day 0 of AZD1222 vaccination.

CDR3: CASSQAGGSYEQYF. CDR3 sequence (DNA): TGTGCCAGCAGCCAAGCCGGGGGATCCTACGAGCAGTACTTC. The genes are TRBV4-2 and TRBJ2-7; D is possibly TRBD2 (6 bases). V was pared by 1 base and J by 1 base, with 8 bases between. The CDR3 has 14 residues. Germline V gene lookup returns CDR1 LGHNA and CDR2 YNFKEQ.